A single sample gave rise to the 24 T cell receptor beta chains below, sequenced in a study of low-dose radiotherapy and immunotherapy resistance in tumors. TRAV and TRBV primers primed cDNA for both TCRalpha and TCRbeta. A roughly 19-cycle PCR with a constant-region primer and V-primer adapter amplified TCRs. TCRdb re-analysed the reads in MiXCR, keeping a single row per CDR3 protein. The table records some 85,000 distinct CDR3 sequences, approximately 17% of them present only once. Time point noted: before trial treatment. The sample here was PBMCs, taken before treatment. The receptor source for this set is a male donor with prostate cancer.

The chain couples TRBV5-1 to TRBJ1-5; a possible D gene is TRBD1 (6 bases). V was shortened by 5 bases and J by 5 bases, with 11 bases between the two germline ends. CDR3 length: 13 residues. In germline, CDR1 is SGHRS, CDR2 YFSETQ. The CDR3 region has the DNA TGCGCCAGCAGGGGGGGGCTCGATCAGCCCCAGCATTTT. Encoded protein: CASRGGLDQPQHF.

This clonotype showed up just a few times. The V and J genes are TRBV20-1 and TRBJ2-7; 12 positions match TRBD1. CDR1 is DFQATT, CDR2 SNEGSKA, per germline (reference sequence). The V gene end was trimmed by 6 bases and the J gene end by 0 bases; junction bases not matched to a gene: 9. CDR3 length: 16 residues. This CDR3 reads CSASGTGGPSSYEQYF. The DNA of the CDR3 is TGCAGTGCCTCCGGGACAGGGGGCCCAAGCTCCTACGAGCAGTACTTC.

This clonotype was found many times. The J gene is TRBJ2-1, the V gene TRBV12-3 or TRBV12-4; 8 nucleotides line up with TRBD2. Trimming cost V 5 bases and J 0 bases; bases outside gene matches: 18. CDR3 length: 20 residues. The CDR3 DNA reads as TGTGCCAGCAGTAGAATCGGCTTAGCGGGACGGAAAACCTCCTACAATGAGCAGTTCTTC. Its translation is CASSRIGLAGRKTSYNEQFF.

This chain uses TRBV9 with TRBJ2-3; D gene uncertain. V dropped 0 bases and J dropped 6 bases, with 2 bases sitting between them. Germline V lookup: CDR1 SGDLS, CDR2 YYNGEE. This CDR3 has 11 residues. As DNA, the CDR3 is TGTGCCAGCAGCGTAGGGGATACGCAGTATTTT. It yields the protein CASSVGDTQYF.

This clonotype occurred many times. The rearrangement joins TRBV6-2 or TRBV6-3 to TRBJ2-2, with 7 positions matching TRBD1. This CDR3 comprises 15 residues. From germline, CDR1 is MNHEY and CDR2 SVGEGT. Unmatched junction bases numbered 9, after V lost 6 bases and J lost 5 bases. The DNA of the CDR3 is TGTGCCAGCAGAAACGACAGGGTAGGGACCGGGGAGCTGTTTTTT. Protein: CASRNDRVGTGELFF.

This clonotype was detected many times. V and J are TRBV6-2 or TRBV6-3 and TRBJ2-7; D possibly uses TRBD1 or TRBD2 (5 bases each). The CDR3 is 11 amino acids. V lost 4 bases and J lost 10, with 11 bases in between. CDR1 and CDR2 from the germline V gene are MNHEY and SVGEGT. The CDR3 sequence is CASSWDESQYF. The CDR3 DNA reads as TGTGCCAGCAGTTGGGACGAATCCCAGTACTTC.

Ten or more counts support this clonotype. The chain recombines TRBV19 with TRBJ1-5, with a weak D call TRBD1 (5 bases). The CDR3 is made up of 15 amino acids. The germline V gene encodes CDR1 LNHDA and CDR2 SQIVND (reference sequence). The CDR3 region is CASGGTVVGNQPQHF. The DNA for the CDR3 is TGTGCGAGTGGGGGGACGGTGGTGGGCAATCAGCCCCAGCATTTT.

This clonotype occurred many times. The rearrangement uses TRBV6-1 and TRBJ2-7; D is unclear. The CDR3 is 12 amino acids. Trimming pared 7 bases from V and 4 bases from J, leaving 11 bases between. Germline CDR1 MNHNS, CDR2 SASEGT. The CDR3: CASTSSGYEQYF. CDR3 sequence (DNA): TGTGCCAGCACCTCCTCCGGTTACGAGCAGTACTTC.

This chain connects TRBV6-6 to TRBJ2-7; 7 bases line up with TRBD1. The germline V gene has CDR1 MNHNY and CDR2 SVGAGI (reference sequence). V dropped 6 bases and J dropped 5; count of bases not matched to a gene: 10. This CDR3 contains 14 residues. The CDR3 DNA sequence: TGTGCCAGCAGGCCCCAGACAGGGTTCGACGAGCAGTACTTC. As protein: CASRPQTGFDEQYF.

This clonotype was picked up many times. This sequence joins TRBV5-1 and TRBJ2-2; a possible D gene is TRBD1 (5 bases). V lost 3 bases to trimming and J lost 5 bases, with 8 bases between them. This CDR3 is built from 13 residues. Per germline, CDR1 SGHRS and CDR2 YFSETQ. The CDR3 DNA reads TGCGCCAGCAGCTGGACATTGACCGGGGAGCTGTTTTTT. Its protein product is CASSWTLTGELFF.

This chain connects TRBV7-9 to TRBJ2-1, with 8 nucleotides matching TRBD2. J was trimmed by 12 bases and V by 0 bases; bases with no gene match: 7. The CDR3 has 14 residues. Germline values: CDR1 SEHNR, CDR2 FQNEAQ (reference sequence). For the CDR3, the DNA is TGTGCCAGCAGCTTAGCAGCACTAGCGGAGCGGCAGTTCTTC. Protein product: CASSLAALAERQFF.

To note about this clonotype: A read error likely explains this, since a far larger clone differs by one base. This rearrangement joins TRBV20-1 to TRBJ2-1; D tentatively reads TRBD1 or TRBD2 (6 bases each). Deletions cut 3 bases from V and 10 bases from J, with 16 bases between. CDR3 size: 13 residues. Germline V gene sequence: CDR1 DFQATT, CDR2 SNEGSKA (reference sequence). The DNA for the CDR3 is TGCAGTGCTAGCCCAGGAGGGGGAAACGAGCAGTTCTTC. It codes for CSASPGGGNEQFF.

In its sample, this clonotype was seen many times. V gene TRBV6-4 combines with J gene TRBJ2-3; possible D gene TRBD2, 6 bases. Germline CDR1 is MRHNA and CDR2 is SNTAGT. This CDR3 has 15 amino acids. With 6 bases removed from V and 2 bases from J, the gap between germline ends came to 15 bases. CDR3 in amino acids: CASRPRGAPTDTQYF. The CDR3 DNA reads TGTGCCAGCAGGCCGCGCGGGGCCCCCACAGATACGCAGTATTTT.

This clonotype was seen ten or more times. The chain employs TRBV19 and TRBJ2-7; TRBD1 agrees at 9 bases. CDR1 is LNHDA and CDR2 is SQIVND in the germline V gene (reference sequence). The trim removed 3 bases at V and 2 bases at J, leaving 8 bases unmatched. CDR3 size: 16 residues. The CDR3 region has the DNA TGTGCCAGTAGTATTTTCGGGACAGGGAGTCCCTACGAGCAGTACTTC. This sequence encodes CASSIFGTGSPYEQYF.

This clonotype was detected ten times or more. The V call is TRBV20-1, the J call TRBJ1-4; 7 bases fit TRBD1. Per the germline V gene, CDR1 is DFQATT and CDR2 is SNEGSKA (reference sequence). V lost 6 bases and J lost 4; bases outside the gene matches: 8. The CDR3 is 14 residues long. CDR3 sequence reads: CSASHRGGNEKLFF. The DNA of the CDR3 is TGCAGTGCATCCCACAGGGGAGGTAATGAAAAACTGTTTTTT.

This clonotype was observed at least ten times. This chain uses TRBV30 with TRBJ2-3; 7 bases are a match to TRBD1. Germline assignment: CDR1 GTSNPN and CDR2 SVGIG (reference sequence). The CDR3 covers 14 residues. V shed 2 bases, J shed 3 bases, and the junction held 5 bases outside the gene matches. CDR3 residues: CAWSTHRGTDTQYF. As DNA, the CDR3 is TGTGCCTGGAGTACCCACAGGGGAACAGATACGCAGTATTTT.

This clonotype was seen ten or more times. This chain joins TRBV28 and TRBJ1-3; a possible D gene is TRBD1 (5 bases). Germline V gene lookup returns CDR1 MDHEN and CDR2 SYDVKM. Trimming cost V 3 bases and J 0 bases, with 12 bases left between them. The CDR3 has 16 residues. The CDR3 sequence is CASSLGGVFSGNTIYF. Written as DNA, the CDR3 is TGTGCCAGCAGTTTGGGGGGTGTTTTCTCTGGAAACACCATATATTTT. The full variable domain, rest sourced from reference TRBV28 and TRBJ1-3, is DVKVTQSSRYLVKRTGEKVFLECVQDMDHENMFWYRQDPGLGLRLIYFSYDVKMKEKGDIPEGYSVSREKKERFSLILESASTNQTSMYLCASSLGGVFSGNTIYFGEGSWLTVV.

This clonotype was seen ten or more times. The chain couples TRBV28 to TRBJ2-7; D is unclear. CDR3 length: 14 amino acids. V was trimmed by 7 bases and J by 0 bases, leaving 13 bases between them. CDR1 is MDHEN and CDR2 is SYDVKM in the germline V gene. Here the CDR3 DNA reads TGTGCCAGCATCCAAGACGGAGACTCCTACGAGCAGTACTTC. Protein: CASIQDGDSYEQYF.

In this sample, this clonotype is medium-sized (0.01 to 0.1%). The rearrangement links TRBV7-2 to TRBJ2-1, with TRBD1 as a possible D gene (6 bases). The CDR3 length is 14 residues. CDR1 and CDR2 from the germline V gene are SGHTA and FQGNSA. The germline V and J ends were trimmed by 4 bases and 5 bases, with 12 bases remaining between them. CDR3 sequence (DNA): TGTGCCAGCAGCTACAACAGGGTAAACAATGAGCAGTTCTTC. Its protein product is CASSYNRVNNEQFF. The variable domain in full, completed from reference TRBV7-2 and TRBJ2-1, reads GAGVSQSPSNKVTEKGKDVELRCDPISGHTALYWYRQSLGQGLEFLIYFQGNSAPDKSGLPSDRFSAERTGGSVSTLTIQRTQQEDSAVYLCASSYNRVNNEQFFGPGTRLTVL.

The chain uses TRBV5-1 and TRBJ1-1, with a tentative D call TRBD1 (6 bases). The CDR3 extends over 13 amino acids. Germline-derived CDR1 and CDR2 are SGHRS and YFSETQ. V lost 5 bases to trimming and J lost 2 bases, with 10 bases between them. CDR3 residues: CASSTGINTEAFF. The DNA for the CDR3 is TGCGCCAGCAGTACAGGGATTAACACTGAAGCTTTCTTT.

This clonotype was picked up many times. This chain connects TRBV6-2 or TRBV6-3 to TRBJ2-1; no definite D call. V lost 0 bases, J lost 4 bases, and 4 bases lay in between. The germline V gene has CDR1 MNHEY and CDR2 SVGEGT. CDR3 length: 13 amino acids. The CDR3 is CASSYSDYNEQFF. The DNA of the CDR3 is TGTGCCAGCAGTTACTCGGATTACAATGAGCAGTTCTTC.

This clonotype was counted at least ten times. V usage is TRBV27 and J usage is TRBJ2-5, with D perhaps being TRBD1 or TRBD2 (5 bases each). This CDR3 contains 14 residues. The ends were cut back, 3 bases at V and 5 bases at J, with 13 bases in the middle. Germline values: CDR1 MNHEY, CDR2 SMNVEV (reference sequence). The CDR3 here is CASSFRAGEETQYF. As DNA, the CDR3 is TGTGCCAGCAGTTTCAGGGCCGGGGAGGAGACCCAGTACTTC.

This clonotype was detected ten times or more. The CDR3 sequence is CSARSGTSGTGELFF. CDR3 DNA: TGCAGTGCTAGATCGGGGACTAGCGGCACCGGGGAGCTGTTTTTT. This chain joins TRBV20-1 and TRBJ2-2, with 11 bases matching TRBD2. After removal of 2 bases from V and 4 bases from J, the junction contained 3 bases not matched to a gene. The CDR3 is 15 residues long. In germline, CDR1 is DFQATT, CDR2 SNEGSKA (reference sequence).

This clonotype was picked up many times. The chain is built from TRBV6-6 and TRBJ2-7; 9 positions agree with TRBD1. The CDR3 length is 14 residues. CDR1 is MNHNY, CDR2 SVGAGI, per germline (reference sequence). Unmatched junction bases numbered 2, after V lost 5 bases and J lost 0 bases. The CDR3 bases are TGTGCCAGCAGTGGGGACAGGGACTCCTACGAGCAGTACTTC. It is translated as CASSGDRDSYEQYF.